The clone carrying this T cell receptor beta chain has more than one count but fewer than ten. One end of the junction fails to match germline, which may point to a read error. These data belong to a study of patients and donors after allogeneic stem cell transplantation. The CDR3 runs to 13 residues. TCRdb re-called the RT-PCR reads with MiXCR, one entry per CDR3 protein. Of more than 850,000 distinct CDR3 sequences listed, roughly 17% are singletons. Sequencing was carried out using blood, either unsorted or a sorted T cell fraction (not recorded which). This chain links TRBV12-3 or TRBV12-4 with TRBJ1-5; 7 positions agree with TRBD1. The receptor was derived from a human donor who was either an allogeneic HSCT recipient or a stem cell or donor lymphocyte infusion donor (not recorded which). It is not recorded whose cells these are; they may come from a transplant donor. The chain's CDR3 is CASSDQQGQTSAF. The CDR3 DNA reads TGTGCCAGCAGCGATCAACAGGGGCAAACCTCAGCATTT.